The clone carrying this TCR beta chain was seen at least ten times. As yet, its antigen is unknown. RNA transcripts served as the template for amplifying TCR beta CDR3 regions. The primer set for the first-round RT-PCR of the TCR CDR3 was HTBI. One entry per CDR3 protein, called by TCRdb with MiXCR from the multiplex PCR reads. The table includes about 600,000 distinct CDR3 sequences, 12% to 15% detected once. These data come from a study of T cells in Graves' hyperthyroidism and ophthalmopathy. About the study: Peripheral blood draws took place at initial diagnosis, ahead of any treatment. The study, taken as a whole, reports: A model of 13 V-J features distinguished ophthalmopathy from stable hyperthyroidism.

Not enrolled were patients with uncontrolled infection, other autoimmune disease, pregnancy or lactation. Fresh peripheral blood, about 9.9 ml, yielded the PBMCs. Sample: blood. The TCR comes from a young woman with Graves' ophthalmopathy.

The CDR3 region has the DNA TGTGCCAGCAGCTTACTTGGGACGGATAATGAAAAACTGTTTTTT. Protein: CASSLLGTDNEKLFF. This chain joins TRBV11-2 and TRBJ1-4; TRBD1 might be the D (5 bases). The ends were cut back, 2 bases at V and 4 bases at J, with 11 bases in the middle. The CDR3 loop spans 15 amino acids. CDR1 and CDR2 from the germline V gene are SGHAT and FQNNGV.